The next 17 T cell receptor beta chains were all read from a single sample in a study of shared clonotypes between healthy human individuals. Assay used: immunoSEQ multiplex PCR; TCRdb lists only in-frame clones, some missing. This table holds under 600,000 clones, around 80% found once. The sequencing sample was made of PBMCs. The source of these receptors is a woman aged 40 to 55 in good health. Some clones in this sample may be carry-over from other donors' samples.

This chain uses TRBV7-2 with TRBJ2-2; no firm D call. Trimming left V 1 base short and J 7 bases short, with 10 bases between. Germline V lookup: CDR1 SGHTA, CDR2 FQGNSA. The CDR3 sequence is 14 residues long. This CDR3 is CASSLGMGIGELFF. The CDR3 DNA reads as TGTGCCAGCAGCTTAGGAATGGGTATCGGGGAGCTGTTTTTT.

CDR3 region: CASSLTLRAASTDTQYF. CDR3 nucleotide sequence: TGTGCCAGCAGCCTAACCCTCAGGGCGGCTAGCACAGATACGCAGTATTTT. The V gene is TRBV5-6, the J gene TRBJ2-3; the D gene is possibly TRBD1 (5 bases). The V gene lost 4 bases and the J gene lost 0 bases, with 18 bases spanning the gap. Germline V gives CDR1 SGHDT, CDR2 YYEEEE. The CDR3 contains 17 residues.

This chain connects TRBV11-2 to TRBJ2-2; no firm D call. Germline V CDR1 and CDR2: SGHAT, FQNNGV. V lost 1 base and J lost 4, with 7 bases in between. The CDR3 contains 14 residues. CDR3 sequence: CASSLVGSTGELFF. The CDR3 bases are TGTGCCAGCAGCTTAGTGGGAAGCACCGGGGAGCTGTTTTTT.

With respect to this clone: This sequence may be a read error, since a much larger clone differs from it by one base. The genes are TRBV7-3 and TRBJ2-1; no reliable D call. CDR1 and CDR2 (germline): SGHTA, FQGTGA. This CDR3 contains 15 residues. CDR3 in DNA: TGTGCCAACAGCTTAACCCACCGGTCCTACAATGAGCAGTTCTTC. This sequence encodes CANSLTHRSYNEQFF.

The genes are TRBV6-6 and TRBJ2-5; 13 nucleotides agree with TRBD2. The ends lost 5 bases at V and 0 bases at J; junction bases unmatched: 3. The CDR3 contains 16 residues. Germline V gives CDR1 MNHNY, CDR2 SVGAGI (reference sequence). CDR3 amino acids: CASSLGLAGYQETQYF. DNA for the CDR3: TGTGCCAGCAGTCTGGGACTAGCGGGGTACCAAGAGACCCAGTACTTC.

Here the CDR3 DNA reads TGTGCCAGCAGCACCGGACTAGCGGGGGTCACAGATACGCAGTATTTT. Its protein is CASSTGLAGVTDTQYF. V and J are TRBV7-3 and TRBJ2-3, with 13 bases matching TRBD2. CDR3 length: 16 residues. From germline, CDR1 is SGHTA and CDR2 FQGTGA. V trimming: 5 bases; J trimming: 2 bases; junction bases outside the gene matches: 4.

Concerning this clone itself: At the DNA level, this CDR3 is encoded by other sequences in the same sample as well. CDR3 in amino acids: CASSLNDQPQHF. CDR3 bases: TGTGCCAGTAGTCTGAATGATCAGCCCCAGCATTTT. The chain recombines TRBV19 with TRBJ1-5; the D is unclear. Deletions cut 5 bases from V and 5 bases from J, with 7 bases between. Germline CDR1 LNHDA, CDR2 SQIVND (reference sequence). The CDR3 runs 12 residues.

The rearrangement joins TRBV30 to TRBJ2-2; a possible D gene is TRBD2 (6 bases). Deletions cut 1 base from V and 4 bases from J, with 13 bases between. Germline V gene sequence: CDR1 GTSNPN, CDR2 SVGIG (reference sequence). The CDR3 is made up of 15 amino acids. CDR3 amino acids: CAWSAGSGSTGELFF. Here the CDR3 DNA reads TGTGCCTGGAGTGCGGGTAGCGGCTCCACCGGGGAGCTGTTTTTT.

Note on this clone: The sample has other DNA sequences that encode this CDR3 too. CDR3 sequence (DNA): TGTGCCAGCAGCTTAGCAGGGGGCGGGGAGACCCAGTACTTC. Its protein product is CASSLAGGGETQYF. The chain is built from TRBV7-9 and TRBJ2-5, with 7 bases aligning to TRBD1. CDR3 size: 14 residues. J gave up 5 bases and V 0 bases, and 3 bases lay outside the gene matches. The germline V gene has CDR1 SEHNR and CDR2 FQNEAQ (reference sequence).

V gene TRBV19 combines with J gene TRBJ1-2, with D uncertain. CDR1 LNHDA and CDR2 SQIVND come from the germline V gene (reference sequence). V lost 7 bases, J lost 0 bases, and 12 bases lay in between. The CDR3 consists of 14 residues. The DNA for the CDR3 is TGTGCCAGTAAAGTTGGCAGCGCTAACTATGGCTACACCTTC. It specifies CASKVGSANYGYTF.

The chain carries TRBV5-6 and TRBJ2-7, with a weak D call TRBD1 (6 bases). Germline V gene data show CDR1 as SGHDT and CDR2 as YYEEEE. The V end lost 1 base, the J end lost 3 bases, and 23 bases lay between the germline ends. The CDR3 spans 18 residues. The CDR3 DNA reads as TGTGCCAGCAGCTTGAGGCCGACCCGGGACAATCACCACTACGAGCAGTACTTC. Translating it yields CASSLRPTRDNHHYEQYF. The entire variable domain, with the rest obtained from reference TRBV5-6 and TRBJ2-7, is as follows: DAGVTQSPTHLIKTRGQQVTLRCSPKSGHDTVSWYQQALGQGPQFIFQYYEEEERQRGNFPDRFSGHQFPNYSSELNVNALLLGDSALYLCASSLRPTRDNHHYEQYFGPGTRLTVT.

The rearrangement links TRBV6-6 to TRBJ2-2; no definite D call. The V gene's germline CDR1 is MNHNY and CDR2 SVGAGI (reference sequence). The CDR3 runs to 15 residues. Trimming removed 8 bases at V and 0 bases at J, with 13 bases between. The DNA for the CDR3 is TGTGCCAGCTCCCCGGGTATCTCGAACACCGGGGAGCTGTTTTTT. Translating it yields CASSPGISNTGELFF.

The gene calls are TRBV9 and TRBJ2-2; D is unclear. This CDR3 comprises 12 residues. The germline V gene has CDR1 SGDLS and CDR2 YYNGEE. V lost 0 bases, J lost 7 bases, and 4 bases lay in between. The CDR3 nucleotides are TGTGCCAGCAGCGTAGGGGACGGGGAGCTGTTTTTT. Its protein product is CASSVGDGELFF.

V is TRBV4-3 and J is TRBJ2-1; TRBD2 matches 11 bases. The CDR3 is 17 residues long. Trimming removed 2 bases from V and 5 bases from J; junction bases left unmatched: 8. Germline lookup yields CDR1 LGHNA and CDR2 YSLEER. CDR3 loop: CASSQLLAGGPHNEQFF. The DNA for the CDR3 is TGCGCCAGCAGCCAACTCTTAGCGGGAGGGCCGCACAATGAGCAGTTCTTC.

This chain connects TRBV6-1 to TRBJ1-5; TRBD1 might be the D (6 bases). Germline V lookup: CDR1 MNHNS, CDR2 SASEGT. V was trimmed by 1 base and J by 4 bases, leaving 11 bases between them. The CDR3 has 15 amino acids. The chain's CDR3 is CASSEGRGANQPQHF. CDR3 bases: TGTGCCAGCAGTGAAGGACGGGGGGCGAATCAGCCCCAGCATTTT.

Many counts were recorded for this clone. The rearrangement joins TRBV5-1 to TRBJ2-1; D assignment may be TRBD1 or TRBD2 (5 bases each). V was trimmed by 1 base and J by 8 bases, leaving 13 bases between them. Germline CDR1 and CDR2: SGHRS and YFSETQ. The CDR3 loop spans 14 amino acids. CDR3 sequence reads: CASSLTGPPDEQFF. The CDR3 DNA is TGCGCCAGCAGCTTGACGGGGCCCCCAGATGAGCAGTTCTTC.

J is TRBJ2-3 and V is TRBV10-2; TRBD2 aligns across 13 bases. From germline, CDR1 is WSHSY and CDR2 SAAADI. This CDR3 spans 20 amino acids. Unmatched junction bases numbered 19, after V lost 8 bases and J lost 2 bases. Here the CDR3 DNA reads TGCGCCAGCTCCCACCCACTGACTAGCGGGAGGCCCCGGGCCACAGATACGCAGTATTTT. Translating gives CASSHPLTSGRPRATDTQYF.